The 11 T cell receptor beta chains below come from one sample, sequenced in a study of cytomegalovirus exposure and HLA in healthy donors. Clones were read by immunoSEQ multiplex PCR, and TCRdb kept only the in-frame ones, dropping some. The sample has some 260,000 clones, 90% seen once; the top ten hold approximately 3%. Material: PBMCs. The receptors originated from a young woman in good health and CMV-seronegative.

CDR3 loop: CASTAGQYNEQFF. CDR3 nucleotide sequence: TGTGCCAGCACCGCCGGACAGTACAATGAGCAGTTCTTC. The V call is TRBV7-9, the J call TRBJ2-1; D may be TRBD1 (6 bases). Germline V gene data show CDR1 as SEHNR and CDR2 as FQNEAQ (reference sequence). The CDR3 is 13 residues long. Trimming stripped 7 bases from V and 4 bases from J, with 11 bases between.

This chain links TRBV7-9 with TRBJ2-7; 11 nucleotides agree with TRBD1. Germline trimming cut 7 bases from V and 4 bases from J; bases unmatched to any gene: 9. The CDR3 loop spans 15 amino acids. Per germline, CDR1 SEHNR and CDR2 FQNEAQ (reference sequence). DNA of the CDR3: TGTGCCAGCACCTCCGGGACAGGGGGTCGTTACGAGCAGTACTTC. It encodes CASTSGTGGRYEQYF.

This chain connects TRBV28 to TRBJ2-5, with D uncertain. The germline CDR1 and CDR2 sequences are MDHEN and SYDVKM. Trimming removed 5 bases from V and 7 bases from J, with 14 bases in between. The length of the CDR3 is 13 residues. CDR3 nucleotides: TGTGCCAGCAGTGGACGCGACTGGGGGACCCAGTACTTC. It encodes CASSGRDWGTQYF. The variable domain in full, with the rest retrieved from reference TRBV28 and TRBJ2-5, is DVKVTQSSRYLVKRTGEKVFLECVQDMDHENMFWYRQDPGLGLRLIYFSYDVKMKEKGDIPEGYSVSREKKERFSLILESASTNQTSMYLCASSGRDWGTQYFGPGTRLLVL.

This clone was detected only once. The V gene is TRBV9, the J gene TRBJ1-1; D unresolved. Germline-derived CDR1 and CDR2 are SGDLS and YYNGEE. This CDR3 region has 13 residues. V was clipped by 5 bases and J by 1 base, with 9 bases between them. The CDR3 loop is CASRRYQNTEAFF. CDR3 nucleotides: TGTGCCAGCAGACGCTACCAGAACACTGAAGCTTTCTTT.

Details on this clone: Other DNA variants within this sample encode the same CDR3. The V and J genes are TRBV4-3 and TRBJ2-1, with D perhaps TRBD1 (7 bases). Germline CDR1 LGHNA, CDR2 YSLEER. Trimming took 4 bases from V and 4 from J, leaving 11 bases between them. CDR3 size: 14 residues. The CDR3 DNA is TGCGCCAGCAGCCCCCAGGGGGGTTACAATGAGCAGTTCTTC. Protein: CASSPQGGYNEQFF.

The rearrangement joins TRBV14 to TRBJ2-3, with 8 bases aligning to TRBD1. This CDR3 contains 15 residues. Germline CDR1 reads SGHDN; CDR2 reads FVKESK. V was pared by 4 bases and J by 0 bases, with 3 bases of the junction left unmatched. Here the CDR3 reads CASSLGQGSTDTQYF. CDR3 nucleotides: TGTGCCAGCAGCCTAGGACAGGGCAGCACAGATACGCAGTATTTT.

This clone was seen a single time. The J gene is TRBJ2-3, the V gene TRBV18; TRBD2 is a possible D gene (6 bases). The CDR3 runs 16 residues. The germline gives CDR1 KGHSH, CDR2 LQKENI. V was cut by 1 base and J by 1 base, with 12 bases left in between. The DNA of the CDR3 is TGTGCCAGCTCACCACTTTCGGGAGCACGCACAGATACGCAGTATTTT. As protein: CASSPLSGARTDTQYF.

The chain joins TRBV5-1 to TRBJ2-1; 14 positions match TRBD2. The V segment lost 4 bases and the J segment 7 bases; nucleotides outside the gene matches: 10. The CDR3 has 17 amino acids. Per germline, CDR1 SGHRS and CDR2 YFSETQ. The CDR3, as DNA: TGCGCCAGCAGCCGAGGGACTAGCGGGAGTATACGGAATGAGCAGTTCTTC. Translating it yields CASSRGTSGSIRNEQFF.

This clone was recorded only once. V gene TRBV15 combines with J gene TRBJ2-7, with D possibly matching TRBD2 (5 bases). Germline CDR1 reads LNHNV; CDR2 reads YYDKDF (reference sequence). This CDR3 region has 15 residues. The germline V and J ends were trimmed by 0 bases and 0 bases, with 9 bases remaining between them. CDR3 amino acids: CATSRDRGYSYEQYF. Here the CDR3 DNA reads TGTGCCACCAGCAGAGATCGGGGTTACTCCTACGAGCAGTACTTC.

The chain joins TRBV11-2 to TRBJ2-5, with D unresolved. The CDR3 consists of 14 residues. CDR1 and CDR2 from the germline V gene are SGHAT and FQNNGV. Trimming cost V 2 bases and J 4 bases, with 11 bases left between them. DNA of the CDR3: TGTGCCAGCAGCTTAAGGCGCCTTTCAGAGACCCAGTACTTC. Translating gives CASSLRRLSETQYF.

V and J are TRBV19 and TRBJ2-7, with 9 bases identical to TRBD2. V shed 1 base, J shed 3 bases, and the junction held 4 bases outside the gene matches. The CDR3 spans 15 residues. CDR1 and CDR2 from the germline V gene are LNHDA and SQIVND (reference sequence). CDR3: CASSIGTSVLYEQYF. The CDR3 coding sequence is TGTGCCAGTAGTATAGGGACTAGCGTACTCTACGAGCAGTACTTC.